A selection of T cell receptor beta chains follows, all from one sample in a study of identical twins. Using its own MiXCR run on the 5' RACE reads, TCRdb lists one record per CDR3 protein. The sample consists of around 550,000 distinct CDR3 sequences, 12% to 15% of them appearing once. A further study also used this sample, focusing on yellow fever vaccine responses in identical twins.

The sample consisted of CD4+ T cells sorted from blood. Receptors were obtained from a woman aged 18 to 35 in good health. Each CDR3 is given with its conserved first and last residue. A D gene is named only where the DNA matches it firmly. Size is omitted from some rows. Given values are once, few, many or a class for expanded clones.

d_call	v_call	j_call	clone_size	cdr3_nt	cdr3_aa
TRBD1	TRBV11-2	TRBJ2-2	-	TGTGCCAGCAGCCCCCGACCCAGGGGGCGCGCCGGGGAGCTGTTTTTT	CASSPRPRGRAGELFF
-	TRBV11-2	TRBJ2-1	few	TGTGCCAGCAGCTTGTTGAGTCCATACAATGAGCAGTTCTTC	CASSLLSPYNEQFF
-	TRBV24-1	TRBJ2-1	-	TGTGCCACCAGTGAACCTAGCGTGAACTCCTACAATGAGCAGTTCTTC	CATSEPSVNSYNEQFF
TRBD1	TRBV29-1	TRBJ2-3	-	TGCAGCGTTGGACAGGGAAGCACAGATACGCAGTATTTT	CSVGQGSTDTQYF
-	TRBV20-1	TRBJ2-4	few	TGCAGTGCTAGGGGTAGGGGCAACATTCAGTACTTC	CSARGRGNIQYF
-	TRBV7-2	TRBJ2-1	-	TGTGCCAGCAGCTTAGTGGGTAGCCGGAGGTTTGGCAATGAGCAGTTCTTC	CASSLVGSRRFGNEQFF
-	TRBV25-1	TRBJ2-5	few	TGTGCCAGCAGTGGAGGAGGGACAGCCAAGAGTACCCAGTACTTC	CASSGGGTAKSTQYF
-	TRBV5-1	TRBJ1-2	few	TGCGCCAGCAGCTTGTTTGGTGATAACTATGGCTACACCTTC	CASSLFGDNYGYTF
TRBD2	TRBV12-3/TRBV12-4	TRBJ2-5	few	TGTGCCAGCAGTCCAGCCAGGGGGACTAGCAAATGGGACCAGTACTTC	CASSPARGTSKWDQYF
-	TRBV12-3/TRBV12-4	TRBJ2-2	few	TGTGCCAGCAGTTTAGCGCAGGCAGCAAACACCGGGGAGCTGTTTTTT	CASSLAQAANTGELFF
-	TRBV5-6	TRBJ1-1	few	TGTGCCAGCAGCTTGGAACGGATTGAAGCTTTCTTT	CASSLERIEAFF
TRBD2	TRBV4-1	TRBJ2-5	-	TGCGCCAGCAGCCAAGATTGGCTAGCGGGGATCCAAGAGACCCAGTACTTC	CASSQDWLAGIQETQYF
TRBD2	TRBV12-3/TRBV12-4	TRBJ2-1	few	TGTGCCAGCAGTGTAGCGGGAGGGAGGGATGAGCAGTTCTTC	CASSVAGGRDEQFF
TRBD2	TRBV5-4	TRBJ2-3	-	TGTGCCAGCAGCTTGGCGCCCCCGGGACTAGCGGGAGCAGGAAACACAGATACGCAGTATTTT	CASSLAPPGLAGAGNTDTQYF
-	TRBV7-8	TRBJ1-1	many	TGTGCCAGCAGCTTACGGGAGATGAACACTGAAGCTTTCTTT	CASSLREMNTEAFF
-	TRBV12-3/TRBV12-4	TRBJ2-5	many	TGTGCCAGCAGTTTTGGGGGAGAAGAGACCCAGTACTTC	CASSFGGEETQYF
-	TRBV29-1	TRBJ2-3	-	TGCAGCGTTGTCCCTCAGGGGCGCACAGATACGCAGTATTTT	CSVVPQGRTDTQYF
TRBD2	TRBV6-5	TRBJ2-2	-	TGTGCCAGCAGTTACTTATCCCTAGCGGATTCGAACACCGGGGAGCTGTTTTTT	CASSYLSLADSNTGELFF
-	TRBV12-3/TRBV12-4	TRBJ2-3	many	TGTGCCAGCAGTTCAGTTACAGATACGCAGTATTTT	CASSSVTDTQYF
TRBD1	TRBV12-3/TRBV12-4	TRBJ1-4	few	TGTGCCAGCACCCTGGGACAGCCAACTAATGAAAAACTGTTTTTT	CASTLGQPTNEKLFF
-	TRBV9	TRBJ1-5	-	TGTGCCAGCAGCGTAGGGGGGGCAGGTCAGCCCCAGCATTTT	CASSVGGAGQPQHF
-	TRBV12-3/TRBV12-4	TRBJ2-1	-	TGTGCCAGCAGTCAAGAGCGGAACTCCTACAATGAGCAGTTCTTC	CASSQERNSYNEQFF
TRBD2	TRBV27	TRBJ2-1	-	TGTGCCAGCAGTTTTAGGGGACTAGCGGGGGATGAGCAGTTCTTC	CASSFRGLAGDEQFF
TRBD2	TRBV15	TRBJ2-1	few	TGTGCCACCCAGACGGGAGGGCCTAGGGCCTACAATGAGCAGTTCTTC	CATQTGGPRAYNEQFF
-	TRBV12-3/TRBV12-4	TRBJ2-3	-	TGTGCCAGCACCTTCACCTCTATAGGGGGCACAGATACGCAGTATTTT	CASTFTSIGGTDTQYF
-	TRBV6-2/TRBV6-3	TRBJ2-2	-	TGTGCCAGCAGTTACAGGGCCGGCAGGACCGGGGAGCTGTTTTTT	CASSYRAGRTGELFF
-	TRBV29-1	TRBJ2-7	-	TGCAGCGTTGAACCCGGGAGCCCCTATTTAGGGCAGTACTTC	CSVEPGSPYLGQYF
-	TRBV2	TRBJ2-5	-	TGTGCCAGCAGTGATAGCGGAATGAACCAAGAGACCCAGTACTTC	CASSDSGMNQETQYF
-	TRBV10-3	TRBJ2-1	-	TGTGCCATCAGTGAGATGGGTGAGCAGTTCTTC	CAISEMGEQFF
TRBD2	TRBV11-2	TRBJ2-5	few	TGTGCCAGCAGGTCGGGACTAGCGGGAGAGACCCAGTACTTC	CASRSGLAGETQYF
-	TRBV20-1	TRBJ2-4	few	TGCAGTGCGAGCAGGGGTGAGCCAAACATTCAGTACTTC	CSASRGEPNIQYF
-	TRBV6-1	TRBJ2-3	-	TGTGCCAGCAGTGAACGGGCGGGGTTCGGGGTGTCAGATACGCAGTATTTT	CASSERAGFGVSDTQYF
-	TRBV24-1	TRBJ2-7	many	TGTGCCACCAGTGATTTGCCGAGGATCCAGCGCTCCTACGAGCAGTACTTC	CATSDLPRIQRSYEQYF
TRBD1	TRBV9	TRBJ2-1	many	TGTGCCAGCAGCGACGGGACAGGGGGGCCGTACAATGAGCAGTTCTTC	CASSDGTGGPYNEQFF
TRBD1	TRBV4-1	TRBJ2-5	few	TGCGCCAGCAGCCAAGACCGACAGGGTTCAAAGACCCAGTACTTC	CASSQDRQGSKTQYF
-	TRBV7-2	TRBJ1-3	many	TGTGCCAGCAGCCGCGGGGAGGGGAGACTATCTGGAAACACCATATATTTT	CASSRGEGRLSGNTIYF
-	TRBV7-2	TRBJ2-5	-	TGTGCCAGCATCCCAAGACGGGGGCGAAAGGAGACCCAGTACTTC	CASIPRRGRKETQYF
-	TRBV12-3/TRBV12-4	TRBJ2-1	-	TGTGCCAGCAGTGCCTCCCACAGCAAATACAATGAGCAGTTCTTC	CASSASHSKYNEQFF
-	TRBV6-5	TRBJ2-5	-	TGTGCCAGCAGTTACACCTGGACTGCACAGGGAGAGACCCAGTACTTC	CASSYTWTAQGETQYF
-	TRBV29-1	TRBJ2-1	few	TGCAGCGTTGAAGTGGCCTCCTACAATGAGCAGTTCTTC	CSVEVASYNEQFF
TRBD1	TRBV12-3/TRBV12-4	TRBJ1-2	many	TGTGCCAGCAGTCCGGGCGGGCAGGGGGCGCGAGGCTACACCTTC	CASSPGGQGARGYTF
-	TRBV7-2	TRBJ2-7	-	TGTGCCAGCAGCCCGCAGGGGGGCTCCCACGAGCAGTACTTC	CASSPQGGSHEQYF
TRBD1	TRBV10-3	TRBJ2-7	-	TGTGCCTCGGGACAGGAGTACGAGCAGTACTTC	CASGQEYEQYF
-	TRBV3-1	TRBJ2-1	few	TGTGCCAGCAGCCAGAAAGCATACAATGAGCAGTTCTTC	CASSQKAYNEQFF
-	TRBV7-9	TRBJ2-7	many	TGTGCCAGCAGCTCGGACGGGACGGTGCACTACGAGCAGTACTTC	CASSSDGTVHYEQYF
-	TRBV7-9	TRBJ1-2	many	TGTGCCGGCGCTTCAGGGTACTATGGCTACACCTTC	CAGASGYYGYTF
TRBD1	TRBV12-3/TRBV12-4	TRBJ2-1	few	TGTGCCAGCAGACCAACAGGGGAAGATGAGCAGTTCTTC	CASRPTGEDEQFF
-	TRBV6-1	TRBJ2-6	-	TGTGCCAGCACCCCAACGGTACGGACTCTCTCTGGGGCCAACGTCCTGACTTTC	CASTPTVRTLSGANVLTF
-	TRBV6-5	TRBJ2-7	-	TGTGCCAGCAGTTACTCGAAAGGGTCCTACGAGCAGTACTTC	CASSYSKGSYEQYF
-	TRBV6-5	TRBJ1-2	-	TGTGCCAGCAGTTACTCTTCGGGGGGCGGGTATGGCTACACCTTC	CASSYSSGGGYGYTF
-	TRBV5-6	TRBJ2-5	few	TGTGCCAGCAGCCCTTCCCCTGACAACCAAGAGACCCAGTACTTC	CASSPSPDNQETQYF
-	TRBV29-1	TRBJ2-3	few	TGCAGCGTTGAACAGGGGTTGGGCACAGATACGCAGTATTTT	CSVEQGLGTDTQYF
TRBD1	TRBV12-3/TRBV12-4	TRBJ1-4	few	TGTGCCAGCAGAGGGACAGAAGAAAAACTGTTTTTT	CASRGTEEKLFF
TRBD2	TRBV10-3	TRBJ2-5	-	TGTGCCATCAGTGTACTAGCGGAAGAGACCCAGTACTTC	CAISVLAEETQYF
-	TRBV14	TRBJ1-4	many	TGTGCCAGCAGCCAAGCCCCCCGGCAAGATGAAAAACTGTTTTTT	CASSQAPRQDEKLFF
-	TRBV11-2	TRBJ1-4	-	TGTGCCAGCAGCTTAGCAGGGTTCGAAAAACTGTTTTTT	CASSLAGFEKLFF
TRBD2	TRBV5-1	TRBJ2-3	-	TGCGCCAGCAGCTCGGGACTAGCGGGAGCGGAAACAGATACGCAGTATTTT	CASSSGLAGAETDTQYF